Sequencing of this TCR beta chain was carried out in a study of T cells in Graves' hyperthyroidism and ophthalmopathy. Study details: At the time of initial diagnosis and before any treatment, peripheral blood was collected.

It was RNA transcripts that yielded the amplified TCR beta CDR3 regions. Researchers ran a first-round RT-PCR on the TCR CDR3 using the HTBI primer set. Each CDR3 protein is one row after TCRdb ran MiXCR on the multiplex PCR reads. Of under 450,000 distinct CDR3 sequences listed, around 14% were seen once; the top ten hold about 7.7%. The germline V gene encodes CDR1 SGHRS and CDR2 YFSETQ. The ends were cut back, 3 bases at V and 2 bases at J, with 12 bases in the middle. The CDR3 totals 14 residues. Patients between 18 and 65 years old had hyperthyroidism, newly diagnosed and lasting under 2 months. Each diagnosis was grounded in clinical symptoms, serum thyroxine and TRAb, thyroid ultrasound, and orbital computed tomography.

The chain joins TRBV5-1 to TRBJ2-7; D is possibly TRBD1 or TRBD2 (6 bases each). This receptor was identified in a woman younger than 30 with Graves' hyperthyroidism. The specimen sequenced was blood. The CDR3 protein is CASSSRGAAYEQYF. The CDR3, as DNA: TGCGCCAGCAGCTCAAGGGGGGCGGCCTACGAGCAGTACTTC.